Included here is one T cell receptor beta chain sequence, with context. Its target is not known. This specimen belongs to a study of Graves' ophthalmopathy and Graves' hyperthyroidism. As for the study in general: Peripheral blood sampling preceded any treatment and occurred at initial diagnosis. Points from the study as a whole: In separating ophthalmopathy from stable hyperthyroidism, a 13-signature model achieved 87.88% sensitivity and about 80% specificity. Most thyroid-expanded clonotypes exceeding 0.001 frequency were also found in blood. Ophthalmopathy progression was predicted with 70.59% sensitivity and about 72% specificity.

RNA transcripts were the source from which TCR beta CDR3 regions were amplified. Investigators did first-round RT-PCR with HTBI primers, then second-round multiplex PCR. MiXCR, run by TCRdb on the multiplex PCR reads, gives a single entry per CDR3 protein. Among hundreds of thousands of distinct CDR3 sequences listed, roughly 21% were seen once. The sequenced sample consisted of peripheral blood. The sequence came from a woman aged 18-29 years with stable Graves' hyperthyroidism.

The CDR3 nucleotides read TGTGCCAGCAGTACCCCTGCTGGTGGGGAGACCCAGTACTTC. This sequence encodes CASSTPAGGETQYF. The chain recombines TRBV6-2 or TRBV6-3 with TRBJ2-5; D not resolved. The germline V gene encodes CDR1 MNHEY and CDR2 SVGEGT. CDR3 length: 14 amino acids. V gave up 5 bases and J gave up 5 bases, with 15 bases separating them.